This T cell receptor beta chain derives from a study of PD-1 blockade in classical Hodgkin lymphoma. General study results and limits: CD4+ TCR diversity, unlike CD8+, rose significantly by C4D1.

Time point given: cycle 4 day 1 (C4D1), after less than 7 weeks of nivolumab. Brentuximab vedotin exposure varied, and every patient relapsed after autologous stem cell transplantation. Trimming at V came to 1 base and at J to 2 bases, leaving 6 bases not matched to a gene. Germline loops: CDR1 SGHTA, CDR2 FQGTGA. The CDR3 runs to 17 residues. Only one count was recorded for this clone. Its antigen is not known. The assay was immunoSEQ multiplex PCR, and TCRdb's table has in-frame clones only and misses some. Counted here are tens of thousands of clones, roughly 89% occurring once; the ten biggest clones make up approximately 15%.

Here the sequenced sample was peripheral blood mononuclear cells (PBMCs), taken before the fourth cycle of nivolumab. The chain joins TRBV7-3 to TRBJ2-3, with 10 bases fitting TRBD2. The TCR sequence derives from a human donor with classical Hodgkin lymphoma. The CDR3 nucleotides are TGTGCCAGCAGCTTAAGAGGACTAGCGGACTACACAGATACGCAGTATTTT. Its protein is CASSLRGLADYTDTQYF.